The next 5 T cell receptor beta chains were all read from a single sample in a study of blood T cell repertoires in COVID-19. The protocol was immunoSEQ multiplex PCR, while the TCRdb copy is restricted to in-frame clones and leaves out a portion. The table includes approximately 16,000 clones, 80% to 90% detected once. Material: peripheral blood. Every receptor here comes from a human donor in a cohort sampled during active COVID-19.

The chain employs TRBV5-8 and TRBJ2-5, with no clear D. CDR3 length equals 13 residues. Germline V gene sequence: CDR1 SGHTS, CDR2 YDEGEE. Trimming cost V 1 base and J 3 bases, with 7 bases left between them. CDR3 DNA: TGTGCCAGCAGCTTGTGGCCAGAAGAGACCCAGTACTTC. Translated: CASSLWPEETQYF.

The V gene is TRBV5-1, the J gene TRBJ2-2, with 10 bases that match TRBD2. The germline CDR1 and CDR2 sequences are SGHRS and YFSETQ. The CDR3 extends over 19 amino acids. With V trimmed by 0 bases and J by 0 bases, 8 bases remained unmatched. CDR3 nucleotide sequence: TGCGCCAGCAGCTTGGGGCTAGCGGGGGACCTCGCGAACACCGGGGAGCTGTTTTTT. Translated, it gives CASSLGLAGDLANTGELFF. The whole variable domain, remainder taken from reference TRBV5-1 and TRBJ2-2, is KAGVTQTPRYLIKTRGQQVTLSCSPISGHRSVSWYQQTPGQGLQFLFEYFSETQRNKGNFPGRFSGRQFSNSRSEMNVSTLELGDSALYLCASSLGLAGDLANTGELFFGEGSRLTVL.

The V and J genes are TRBV12-5 and TRBJ1-6; TRBD1 might be the D (5 bases). Germline V gene sequence: CDR1 LGHNT, CDR2 FRNRAP. CDR3 length: 13 amino acids. V lost 3 bases, J lost 10 bases, and 10 bases lay in between. CDR3 sequence reads: CASGLGANSPLHF. The CDR3 nucleotides are TGTGCTAGTGGTTTAGGGGCCAACTCACCCCTCCACTTT.

The chain recombines TRBV27 with TRBJ2-7, with 7 bases that match TRBD2. The CDR3 totals 14 residues. V gave up 7 bases and J gave up 0 bases; unmatched junction bases: 6. CDR1 is MNHEY, CDR2 SMNVEV, per germline (reference sequence). CDR3: CASNRGGTSYEQYF. Here the CDR3 DNA reads TGTGCCAGCAACCGGGGAGGGACCTCCTACGAGCAGTACTTC.

The gene calls are TRBV6-6 and TRBJ1-4; 7 nucleotides agree with TRBD1. CDR3 length: 15 residues. The germline V gene has CDR1 MNHNY and CDR2 SVGAGI (reference sequence). V gave up 2 bases and J gave up 7 bases; unmatched junction bases: 7. The CDR3 bases are TGTGCCAGCAGTTACGCCCGACAGGGATCTGAAAAACTGTTTTTT. It codes for CASSYARQGSEKLFF.